The T cell receptor beta chain described here comes from a study of molecular identifiers for immune sequencing clone quantification. TCRdb redid the calling of the PCR reads with MiXCR, one entry per CDR3 protein. The sample has over 600,000 distinct CDR3 sequences; just under 20% are singletons. The sequenced sample consisted of naive CD8+ T cells from blood, with Jurkat cell RNA spiked in. Subset defined: FACS-sorted CD8+CD4-CCR7+CD45RA+ naive T cells. This TCR was sampled from a human donor in good health. Some libraries in this study had Jurkat cell RNA spiked in.

The CDR3 DNA reads as TGTGCCAGCAGCCAGCTAGGTGAGCAGTTCTTC. It specifies CASSQLGEQFF. The genes are TRBV28 and TRBJ2-1; D is undetermined. There are 11 residues in the CDR3. Between the trimmed V and J ends, which lost 6 bases and 9 bases, there was a span of 9 bases. Germline assignment: CDR1 MDHEN and CDR2 SYDVKM.